This T cell receptor beta chain appears in the sequencing data of a study of early T cells in non-severe SARS-CoV-2 infection. Background on the study: Unsorted whole blood bulk RNA was sequenced, with unpaired chains.

General study results and limits: Private and CD4 specificities were missed by VDJdb matching, which favored anti-spike CD8 responses.

Per the germline V gene, CDR1 is SGHTA and CDR2 is FQGNSA. The CDR3 has 15 residues. V dropped 5 bases and J dropped 12; count of bases not matched to a gene: 16. A few counts support this clonotype. Its antigen is currently unknown. Individual cDNA molecules received unique molecular identifiers. TCRdb independently ran MiXCR on the 5' RACE reads; one entry per CDR3 protein. This table holds fewer than 65,000 distinct CDR3 sequences, approximately 10% found once. The rearrangement links TRBV7-2 to TRBJ2-1, with 7 bases lining up with TRBD2. The starting material was whole blood, obtained at baseline. The sequence derives from an adult who was a healthcare worker with PCR-confirmed SARS-CoV-2 infection or an uninfected control (not recorded which). The DNA for the CDR3 is TGTGCCAGCAGCCTCGCCGACCTAGGGAGGGCCCCGCAGTTCTTC. This sequence encodes CASSLADLGRAPQFF.